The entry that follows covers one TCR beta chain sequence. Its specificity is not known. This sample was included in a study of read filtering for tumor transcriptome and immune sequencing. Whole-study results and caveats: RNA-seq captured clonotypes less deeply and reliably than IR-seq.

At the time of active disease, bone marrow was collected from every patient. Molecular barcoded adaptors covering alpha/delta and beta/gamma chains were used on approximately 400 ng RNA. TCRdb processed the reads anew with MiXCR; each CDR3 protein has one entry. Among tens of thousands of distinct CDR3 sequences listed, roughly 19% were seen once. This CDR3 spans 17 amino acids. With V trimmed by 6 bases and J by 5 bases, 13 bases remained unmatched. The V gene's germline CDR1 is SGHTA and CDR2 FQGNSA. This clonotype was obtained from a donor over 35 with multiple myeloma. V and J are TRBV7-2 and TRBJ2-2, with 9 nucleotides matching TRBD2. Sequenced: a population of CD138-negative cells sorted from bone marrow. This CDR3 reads CASSRLPAGGGTGELFF. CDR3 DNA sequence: TGTGCCAGCAGTCGACTTCCAGCGGGGGGAGGTACCGGGGAGCTGTTTTTT.